The 24 T cell receptor beta chains reported below all come from one sample, sequenced in a study of T-cell memory formation after mild COVID-19. One entry per CDR3 protein, called by TCRdb with MiXCR from the 5' RACE reads. The repertoire consists of 500,000 to 650,000 distinct CDR3 sequences, with approximately 21% occurring once and the leading ten covering approximately 8.4%. Source material: PBMCs or a T cell subset sorted from them (not recorded which). The receptors here all came from an adult woman who had mild COVID-19 (a few samples of this study predate the infection). Cell type and time point are not known.

The chain has TRBV4-2 and TRBJ1-5; D may be TRBD1 (6 bases). In germline, CDR1 is LGHNA, CDR2 YNFKEQ. This CDR3 has 16 residues. V was cut by 3 bases and J by 3 bases, with 15 bases left in between. In nucleotides, the CDR3 is TGTGCCAGCAGCCAGTCGGACAGTTTTCTCAATCAGCCCCAGCATTTT. This sequence encodes CASSQSDSFLNQPQHF.

The chain links TRBV27 to TRBJ2-3; no clear D gene. This CDR3 comprises 14 residues. Trimming stripped 6 bases from V and 0 bases from J, with 10 bases between. The germline gives CDR1 MNHEY, CDR2 SMNVEV (reference sequence). In nucleotides, the CDR3 is TGTGCCAGCAGCCCTCTACCTAGCACAGATACGCAGTATTTT. It is translated as CASSPLPSTDTQYF.

This clonotype was detected only a few times. Being one base from a much bigger clone, this may be a read error. V and J are TRBV5-5 and TRBJ2-2, with 7 nucleotides matching TRBD2. The CDR3 is 13 residues long. Trimming took 2 bases from V and 6 from J; bases not matched to a gene: 1. CDR1 and CDR2 (germline): SGHKS, YYEKEE (reference sequence). The CDR3 region is CASSFRGAGELFF. For the CDR3, the DNA is TGTGCCAGCAGCTTCCGGGGGGCCGGGGAGCTGTTTTTT.

CDR3 nucleotides: TGCGCCAGCAGCTTGGGACGGGGGGGCTTCCAAGAGACCCAGTACTTC. This codes for CASSLGRGGFQETQYF. V usage is TRBV5-1 and J usage is TRBJ2-5; 8 bases are shared with TRBD2. Germline V gives CDR1 SGHRS, CDR2 YFSETQ. CDR3 size: 16 residues. V was clipped by 0 bases and J by 1 base; unmatched bases: 5.

This clonotype was detected a few times. The chain has TRBV14 and TRBJ2-5, with D possibly TRBD2 on 5 matching bases. From germline, CDR1 is SGHDN and CDR2 FVKESK. This CDR3 has 13 residues. Trimming shortened V by 1 base and J by 13 bases, and 16 bases separated the two germline ends. The CDR3 reads CASSQAAVPSLYF. Here the CDR3 DNA reads TGTGCCAGCAGCCAAGCAGCGGTCCCTAGTCTGTACTTC.

This clonotype was recorded at least ten times. The chain joins TRBV25-1 to TRBJ2-1; the D is unclear. The germline V gene encodes CDR1 MGHDK and CDR2 SYGVNS. The CDR3 runs 13 residues. Deletions cut 4 bases from V and 3 bases from J, with 7 bases between. The CDR3 loop is CASSALSYNEQFF. The DNA for the CDR3 is TGTGCCAGCAGTGCTCTAAGCTACAATGAGCAGTTCTTC.

The chain links TRBV12-3 or TRBV12-4 to TRBJ1-2, with D unclear. This CDR3 comprises 13 residues. Trimming cost V 5 bases and J 8 bases, with 15 bases left between them. This CDR3 reads CASSPGLRVGYTF. The DNA for the CDR3 is TGTGCCAGCAGTCCCGGCCTGCGCGTGGGCTACACCTTC.

This clonotype was seen a handful of times. CDR3 amino acids: CASSAGDRGYNEQFF. CDR3 DNA sequence: TGCGCCAGCAGCGCCGGGGACAGGGGTTACAATGAGCAGTTCTTC. The gene calls are TRBV5-1 and TRBJ2-1; 10 nucleotides align to TRBD1. The CDR3 loop spans 15 amino acids. Per germline, CDR1 SGHRS and CDR2 YFSETQ. Trimming cost V 4 bases and J 4 bases; bases outside gene matches: 5.

This clonotype was found a few times. The chain employs TRBV7-2 and TRBJ2-5; 13 nucleotides match TRBD2. This CDR3 has 18 amino acids. The germline gives CDR1 SGHTA, CDR2 FQGNSA. Trimming at V came to 1 base and at J to 0 bases, leaving 5 bases not matched to a gene. CDR3 in DNA: TGTGCCAGCAGCTTAGGACTAGCGGGGGGACCATACCAAGAGACCCAGTACTTC. It is translated as CASSLGLAGGPYQETQYF.

This clonotype has a handful of counts. V and J are TRBV9 and TRBJ1-1; D is possibly TRBD1 (6 bases). Between the trimmed V and J ends, which lost 1 base and 0 bases, there was a span of 16 bases. The germline gives CDR1 SGDLS, CDR2 YYNGEE. This CDR3 contains 17 residues. DNA for the CDR3: TGTGCCAGCAGCGTATCCGGGACAACAATTATGAACACTGAAGCTTTCTTT. It codes for CASSVSGTTIMNTEAFF.

The chain carries TRBV20-1 and TRBJ2-1; the D gene is possibly TRBD1 (5 bases). Trimming left V 6 bases short and J 3 bases short, with 30 bases between. CDR3 size: 19 residues. Germline CDR1 reads DFQATT; CDR2 reads SNEGSKA (reference sequence). The CDR3 sequence: CSAPPHLDTLKALYNEQFF. The CDR3, as DNA: TGCAGTGCCCCCCCGCACCTGGACACTCTGAAGGCTCTCTACAATGAGCAGTTCTTC.

The rearrangement links TRBV27 to TRBJ2-3; 8 bases align to TRBD1. V shed 5 bases, J shed 0 bases, and the junction held 10 bases outside the gene matches. From germline, CDR1 is MNHEY and CDR2 SMNVEV (reference sequence). The CDR3 length is 17 residues. The CDR3 here is CASSRPLGQGSTDTQYF. CDR3 nucleotides: TGTGCCAGCAGTCGTCCACTCGGACAGGGAAGCACAGATACGCAGTATTTT.

This chain connects TRBV14 to TRBJ2-2; D could derive from TRBD1 or TRBD2 (5 bases each). Germline V CDR1 and CDR2: SGHDN, FVKESK. CDR3 length: 16 residues. V shed 2 bases and J shed 0 bases, with 10 bases lying between them. The CDR3 sequence: CASSQMGRANTGELFF. CDR3 nucleotides: TGTGCCAGCAGCCAAATGGGACGGGCGAACACCGGGGAGCTGTTTTTT.

The V and J genes are TRBV12-3 or TRBV12-4 and TRBJ2-2; no reliable D call. V dropped 2 bases and J dropped 7 bases, with 14 bases sitting between them. The CDR3 has 15 residues. DNA for the CDR3: TGTGCCAGCAGTTTAACCCACAATGGGGTCGGGGAGCTGTTTTTT. Protein product: CASSLTHNGVGELFF.

The chain combines TRBV27 with TRBJ1-5; D call uncertain. The CDR3 runs to 14 residues. V was cut by 3 bases and J by 1 base, with 7 bases left in between. CDR1 is MNHEY, CDR2 SMNVEV, per germline (reference sequence). The CDR3 DNA reads TGTGCCAGCAGTTTTCATCTCAGCAATCAGCCCCAGCATTTT. This gives the protein CASSFHLSNQPQHF.

This sequence joins TRBV29-1 and TRBJ2-4; D ambiguous. The CDR3 runs to 14 residues. Germline-derived CDR1 and CDR2 are SQVTM and ANQGSEA. V was pared by 3 bases and J by 0 bases, with 9 bases between. CDR3 bases: TGCAGCGTTGAGGGTGGGCTAGCCAAAAACATTCAGTACTTC. As protein: CSVEGGLAKNIQYF.

This clonotype has a handful of counts. The V and J genes are TRBV12-3 or TRBV12-4 and TRBJ2-7; 10 nucleotides agree with TRBD1. The CDR3 sequence is 15 residues long. Trimming took 6 bases from V and 7 from J; bases not matched to a gene: 12. Here the CDR3 DNA reads TGTGCCAGCAGGTCTACCGGGACAGGGGTAAAGGAGCAGTACTTC. This gives the protein CASRSTGTGVKEQYF.

This clonotype was recorded a few times. The V gene is TRBV18, the J gene TRBJ1-4; a possible D gene is TRBD1 (6 bases). Trimming shortened V by 2 bases and J by 6 bases, and 13 bases separated the two germline ends. CDR3 length: 15 amino acids. From germline, CDR1 is KGHSH and CDR2 LQKENI. The CDR3 protein is CASSPTTGTYEKLFF. As DNA, the CDR3 is TGTGCCAGCTCACCAACGACCGGGACATATGAAAAACTGTTTTTT.

This clonotype was counted between two and nine times. The J gene is TRBJ2-3, the V gene TRBV12-3 or TRBV12-4; 8 nucleotides line up with TRBD2. J was trimmed by 2 bases and V by 5 bases; bases with no gene match: 9. This CDR3 has 16 amino acids. In DNA form, the CDR3 reads TGTGCCAGCAGTCCCCGGGTTAGCGGGGTCACAGATACGCAGTATTTT. Translating it yields CASSPRVSGVTDTQYF.

This clonotype turned up a few times. The J gene is TRBJ2-1, the V gene TRBV19; possibly TRBD1 for D (5 bases). CDR1 is LNHDA, CDR2 SQIVND, per germline (reference sequence). CDR3 length: 12 residues. The ends were cut back, 6 bases at V and 10 bases at J, with 13 bases in the middle. This CDR3 reads CASSHRRTEQFF. The CDR3 DNA reads TGTGCCAGTAGCCACAGGAGAACCGAGCAGTTCTTC.

This clonotype turned up a few times. CDR3 loop: CATRGSASNEKLFF. DNA of the CDR3: TGTGCCACCAGGGGGTCCGCATCTAATGAAAAACTGTTTTTT. This sequence joins TRBV24-1 and TRBJ1-4; D unclear. V was trimmed by 7 bases and J by 3 bases, leaving 11 bases between them. The CDR3 contains 14 residues. Germline V lookup: CDR1 KGHDR, CDR2 SFDVKD.

The table lists this clonotype with a few counts. The chain has TRBV12-3 or TRBV12-4 and TRBJ1-5; a weak D match, TRBD1 (5 bases). V was shortened by 6 bases and J by 3 bases, with 9 bases between the two germline ends. This CDR3 region has 13 residues. The CDR3 DNA follows: TGTGCCAGCAGCCGGACACACAATCAGCCCCAGCATTTT. Its translation is CASSRTHNQPQHF.

This chain joins TRBV7-9 and TRBJ2-3; 9 bases line up with TRBD1. The CDR3 is made up of 14 amino acids. In germline, CDR1 is SEHNR, CDR2 FQNEAQ (reference sequence). The V gene end was trimmed by 5 bases and the J gene end by 4 bases; junction bases not matched to a gene: 4. CDR3 nucleotide sequence: TGTGCCAGCAGCCCGACAGGGGGGTCAGATACGCAGTATTTT. Protein sequence: CASSPTGGSDTQYF.

This sequence joins TRBV6-1 and TRBJ2-7; D unclear. Germline CDR1 MNHNS, CDR2 SASEGT. The CDR3 consists of 13 residues. V was shortened by 10 bases and J by 2 bases, with 15 bases between the two germline ends. CDR3 bases: TGTGCCACCAACATAGGATTTACCTACGAGCAGTACTTC. Protein product: CATNIGFTYEQYF.